A selection of T cell receptor beta chains follows, all from one sample in a study of vaccination effects on CD4 cells after COVID-19. What these receptors recognize is not known. Here immunoSEQ multiplex PCR was the method, and the copy in TCRdb shows in-frame clones only, minus some. The sample lists 50,000 to 65,000 clones, roughly 80% occurring once. Sequenced here: CD4+ T cells from PBMCs cultured with HCoV-229E spike peptides, sampled before COVID-19 vaccination. All receptors derive from a human donor who received a COVID-19 vaccine. The CDR3 runs from the conserved cysteine through the conserved F or W. A D gene is named only where the DNA matches it firmly. Clone size is shown for a subset of rows, as once, few, many or a class of expanded clone.

D: -
V: TRBV28
J: TRBJ1-4
size: once
DNA: TGTGCCAGCAGTTTGTACGGACCTCCAACTAATGAAAAACTGTTTTTT
CDR3: CASSLYGPPTNEKLFF

D: -
V: TRBV30
J: TRBJ1-3
size: -
DNA: TGTGCCTGGGCCAAACAGGCTGTCTCTGGAAACACCATATATTTT
CDR3: CAWAKQAVSGNTIYF

D: TRBD1
V: TRBV6-5
J: TRBJ1-4
size: -
DNA: TGTGCCAGCAGTAGACAGGGAGTAGATGAAAAACTGTTTTTT
CDR3: CASSRQGVDEKLFF

D: TRBD2
V: TRBV15
J: TRBJ2-5
size: -
DNA: TGTGCCACCAGCAGAGATCTGGAGTGGGGGGGGGAGACCCAGTACTTC
CDR3: CATSRDLEWGGETQYF

D: -
V: TRBV19
J: TRBJ2-3
size: -
DNA: TGTGCCAGTAGTATAGGTACAGGGATCACAGATACGCAGTATTTT
CDR3: CASSIGTGITDTQYF

D: TRBD1
V: TRBV27
J: TRBJ1-2
size: -
DNA: TGTGCCAGCAGTTTAGGGTTTAGGGTCGGGGACAGCCTCTATGGCTACACCTTC
CDR3: CASSLGFRVGDSLYGYTF

D: TRBD1
V: TRBV10-3
J: TRBJ1-2
size: -
DNA: TGTGCCATCAGGTCGGACAGGGAGAACTATGGCTACACCTTC
CDR3: CAIRSDRENYGYTF

D: TRBD1
V: TRBV6-5
J: TRBJ1-2
size: -
DNA: TGTGCCAGCAGGTCCGGGACAGGAGAAGGCTACACCTTC
CDR3: CASRSGTGEGYTF

D: -
V: TRBV7-2
J: TRBJ1-2
size: -
DNA: TGTGCCAGCAGTCGGTTTCGGACGGGATATGGCTACACCTTC
CDR3: CASSRFRTGYGYTF

D: -
V: TRBV30
J: TRBJ2-3
size: -
DNA: TGTGCCTGGAACGCAGACTCTAGCACAGATACGCAGTATTTT
CDR3: CAWNADSSTDTQYF

D: -
V: TRBV12-3/TRBV12-4
J: TRBJ2-3
size: -
DNA: TGTGCCCCAAGGGGTCCAGATACGCAGTATTTT
CDR3: CAPRGPDTQYF

D: -
V: TRBV19
J: TRBJ1-6
size: -
DNA: TGTGCCAGTAGGTTTGGGGAAATTTCACCCCTCCACTTT
CDR3: CASRFGEISPLHF

D: -
V: TRBV5-4
J: TRBJ1-2
size: -
DNA: TGTGCCAGCAGCTTGTCCCGGGACGTAAGCTATGGCTACACCTTC
CDR3: CASSLSRDVSYGYTF

D: TRBD1
V: TRBV5-1
J: TRBJ2-3
size: -
DNA: TGCGCCAGCTCGAGACAGGGGGCAACAGATACGCAGTATTTT
CDR3: CASSRQGATDTQYF

D: -
V: TRBV6-5
J: TRBJ1-1
size: -
DNA: TGTGCCAGCAGTTACCCATTAGGGACGAAGAACACTGAAGCTTTCTTT
CDR3: CASSYPLGTKNTEAFF

D: -
V: TRBV10-2
J: TRBJ1-2
size: -
DNA: TGCGCCATCTCCCCGGGACGGAACTATGGCTACACCTTC
CDR3: CAISPGRNYGYTF

D: TRBD1
V: TRBV6-1
J: TRBJ1-5
size: -
DNA: TGTGCCAGCAGTGAATATCGGGACAGGCCATATCAGCCCCAGCATTTT
CDR3: CASSEYRDRPYQPQHF

D: TRBD1
V: TRBV19
J: TRBJ2-1
size: -
DNA: TGTGCCAGTAGTAAGAGACAGGGGGGATTTTACAATGAGCAGTTCTTC
CDR3: CASSKRQGGFYNEQFF

D: -
V: TRBV28
J: TRBJ2-3
size: -
DNA: TGTGCCAGCAGGACGGAAAACACAGATACGCAGTATTTT
CDR3: CASRTENTDTQYF

D: -
V: TRBV18
J: TRBJ2-5
size: once
DNA: TGTGCCAGCTCACCCGGTCTAACAGAGACCCAGTACTTC
CDR3: CASSPGLTETQYF

D: -
V: TRBV15
J: TRBJ1-3
size: -
DNA: TGTGCCACCAGCAGAGATCGTGGTTACTCTGGAAACACCATATATTTT
CDR3: CATSRDRGYSGNTIYF